This TCR beta chain was captured in a study of regulatory T cells in long-lasting Graves disease. This clonotype was found many times. Its target is not known. As for time point: newly diagnosed GD, antithyroid drugs for less than 3 months. PBMC-derived RNA was used for the TCR library. Library construction for TCR beta used iRepertoire HTBI primers and Arm-PCR of CDR3 regions. TCRdb redid the calling of the multiplex PCR reads with MiXCR, one entry per CDR3 protein. The sample includes roughly 560,000 distinct CDR3 sequences, 16% of them seen just once. The germline V gene has CDR1 GTSNPN and CDR2 SVGIG (reference sequence). The CDR3 sequence is 14 residues long. Trimming cost V 4 bases and J 5 bases, with 17 bases left between them. Whole-study results and caveats: When disease was persistent, TRBV28, TRBJ1-2 and TRBJ2-5 were the favored segments.

This same sample was also part of a study on T cells in Graves' hyperthyroidism and ophthalmopathy.

V is TRBV30 and J is TRBJ1-2; unclear D gene. Sequencing used peripheral blood mononuclear cells (PBMCs), obtained at new diagnosis, from a patient treated with antithyroid drugs. The TCR originated in a woman aged 40-65 years with Graves disease. The CDR3 is CAWTSRAWRYGYTF. The CDR3 bases are TGTGCCTGGACCTCCCGAGCGTGGCGGTATGGCTACACCTTC.